Included here is one TCR beta chain sequence, with context. Its antigen remains unknown. The CDR3 consists of 13 residues. V shed 7 bases and J 3 bases; nucleotides not matched to a gene: 5. Germline V gives CDR1 SQVTM, CDR2 ANQGSEA. Sequencing was performed with immunoSEQ multiplex PCR; in TCRdb, only in-frame clones are kept and a portion is missing. The data hold some 30,000 clones, with 70% to 80% observed a single time. This entry belongs to a study of STAT3 mutations in large granular lymphocyte leukemia. Points from the study as a whole: At least one immunodominant TCR beta clonotype appeared in every T-cell large granular lymphocyte leukemia patient.

V gene TRBV29-1 combines with J gene TRBJ2-7; 11 bases line up with TRBD1. The source material was peripheral blood mononuclear cells. The sequence came from a woman aged 50 to 60 with T-cell large granular lymphocyte leukemia. Some clones in this sample may be carry-over from other donors' samples. In DNA, the CDR3 is TGCAGCGCCACCGGGACAGGGGGCTACGAGCAGTACTTC. This gives the protein CSATGTGGYEQYF.